This T cell receptor beta chain was sequenced during a study of shared clonotypes between healthy human individuals. Looked up from germline, CDR1 is MNHEY and CDR2 is SMNVEV (reference sequence). The V gene end was trimmed by 5 bases and the J gene end by 3 bases; junction bases not matched to a gene: 3. This CDR3 contains 14 residues. Naive CD8 cells lacked CD45RO and underwent positive selection for CCR7, leaving out terminally differentiated effector memory CD45RA+ cells. Profiling relied on immunoSEQ multiplex PCR, and the TCRdb table lists in-frame clones only, not all of them. Of under 600,000 clones in the sample, 95% to 98% were seen once.

The sequenced sample was naive CD8+ T cells sorted from blood. The receptor was derived from a man between 25 and 39 years old in good health. The chain links TRBV27 to TRBJ2-7, with TRBD2 matching 11 bases. The CDR3 loop reads CASSTSGGLYEQYF. Here the CDR3 DNA reads TGTGCCAGCAGTACTAGCGGGGGTCTCTACGAGCAGTACTTC.